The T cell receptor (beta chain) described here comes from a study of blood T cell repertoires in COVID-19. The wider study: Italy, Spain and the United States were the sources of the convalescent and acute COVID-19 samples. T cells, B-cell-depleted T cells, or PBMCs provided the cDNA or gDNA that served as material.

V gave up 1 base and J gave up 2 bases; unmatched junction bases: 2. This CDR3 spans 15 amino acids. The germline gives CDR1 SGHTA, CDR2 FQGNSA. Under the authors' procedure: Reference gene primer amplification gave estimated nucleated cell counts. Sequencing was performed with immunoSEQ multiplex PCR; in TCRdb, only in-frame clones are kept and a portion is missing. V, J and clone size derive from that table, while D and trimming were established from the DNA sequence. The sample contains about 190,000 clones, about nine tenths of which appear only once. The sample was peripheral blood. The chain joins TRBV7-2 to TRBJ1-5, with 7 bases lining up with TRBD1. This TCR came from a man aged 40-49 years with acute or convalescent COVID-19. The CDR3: CASSLEGAGNQPQHF. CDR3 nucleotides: TGTGCCAGCAGCTTAGAGGGGGCTGGCAATCAGCCCCAGCATTTT.